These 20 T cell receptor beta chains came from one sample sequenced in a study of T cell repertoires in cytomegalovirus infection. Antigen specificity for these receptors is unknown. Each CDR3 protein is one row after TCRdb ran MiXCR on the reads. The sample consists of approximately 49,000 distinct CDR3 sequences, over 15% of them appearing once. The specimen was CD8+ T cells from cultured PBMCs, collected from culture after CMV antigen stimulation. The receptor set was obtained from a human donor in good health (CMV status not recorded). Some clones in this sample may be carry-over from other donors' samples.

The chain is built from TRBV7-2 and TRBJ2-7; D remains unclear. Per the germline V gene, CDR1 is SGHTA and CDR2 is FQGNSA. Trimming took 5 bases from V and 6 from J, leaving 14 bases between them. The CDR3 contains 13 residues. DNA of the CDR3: TGTGCCAGCAGCCCCCAACCCCCACTCGAGCAGTACTTC. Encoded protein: CASSPQPPLEQYF.

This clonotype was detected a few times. The CDR3 protein is CASQTSGGYNEQFF. Here the CDR3 DNA reads TGTGCCAGCCAGACTAGCGGGGGGTACAATGAGCAGTTCTTC. V usage is TRBV6-2 or TRBV6-3 and J usage is TRBJ2-1; 13 positions agree with TRBD2. The CDR3 length is 14 residues. Germline CDR1 and CDR2: MNHEY and SVGEGT. Trimming removed 8 bases from V and 4 bases from J; junction bases left unmatched: 2.

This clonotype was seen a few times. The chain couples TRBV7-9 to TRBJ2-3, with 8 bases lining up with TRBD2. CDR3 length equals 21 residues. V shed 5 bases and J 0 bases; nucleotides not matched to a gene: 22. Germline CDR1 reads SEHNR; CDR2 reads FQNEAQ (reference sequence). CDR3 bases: TGTGCCAGCAGCCCCTCCTTCGGGGGGGAGCGTTCCCTCTCTAGCACAGATACGCAGTATTTT. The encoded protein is CASSPSFGGERSLSSTDTQYF. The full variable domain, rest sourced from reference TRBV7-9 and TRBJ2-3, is DTGVSQNPRHKITKRGQNVTFRCDPISEHNRLYWYRQTLGQGPEFLTYFQNEAQLEKSRLLSDRFSAERPKGSFSTLEIQRTEQGDSAMYLCASSPSFGGERSLSSTDTQYFGPGTRLTVL.

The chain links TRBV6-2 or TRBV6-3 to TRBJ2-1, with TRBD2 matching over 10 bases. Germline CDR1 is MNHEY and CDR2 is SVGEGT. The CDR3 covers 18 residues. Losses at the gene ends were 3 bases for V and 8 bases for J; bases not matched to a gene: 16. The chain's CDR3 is CASSYPSGGAKLLDEQFF. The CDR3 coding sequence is TGTGCCAGCAGTTATCCCAGCGGGGGGGCAAAATTGTTAGATGAGCAGTTCTTC.

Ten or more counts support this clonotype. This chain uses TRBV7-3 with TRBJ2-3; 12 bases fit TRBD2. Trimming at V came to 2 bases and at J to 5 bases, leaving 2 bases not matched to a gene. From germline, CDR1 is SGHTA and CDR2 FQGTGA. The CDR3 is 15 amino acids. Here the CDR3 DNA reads TGTGCCAGCAGCTTATCTAGCGGGAGGGGAGATACGCAGTATTTT. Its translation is CASSLSSGRGDTQYF.

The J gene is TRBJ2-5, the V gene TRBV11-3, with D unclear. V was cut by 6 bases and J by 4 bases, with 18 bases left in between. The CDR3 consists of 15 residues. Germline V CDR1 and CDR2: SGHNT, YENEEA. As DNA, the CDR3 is TGTGCCAGCAGTTCCTCGGTTAGCCCGCTAGAGACCCAGTACTTC. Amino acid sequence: CASSSSVSPLETQYF.

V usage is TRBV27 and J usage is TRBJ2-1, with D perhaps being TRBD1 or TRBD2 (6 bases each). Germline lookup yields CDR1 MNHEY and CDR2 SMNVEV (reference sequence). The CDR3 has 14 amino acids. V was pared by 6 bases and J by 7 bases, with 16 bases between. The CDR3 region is CASSLGGRSNEQFF. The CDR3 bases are TGTGCCAGCAGCCTGGGGGGCCGATCGAATGAGCAGTTCTTC.

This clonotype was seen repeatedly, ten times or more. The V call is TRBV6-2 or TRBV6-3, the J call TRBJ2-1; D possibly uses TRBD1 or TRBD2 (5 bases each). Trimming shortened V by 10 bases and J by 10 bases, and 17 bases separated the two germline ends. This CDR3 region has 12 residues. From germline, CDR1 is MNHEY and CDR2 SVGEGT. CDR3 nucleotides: TGTGCCACCAGCCTTTTCTGGGGGGAGCAGTTCTTC. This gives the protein CATSLFWGEQFF.

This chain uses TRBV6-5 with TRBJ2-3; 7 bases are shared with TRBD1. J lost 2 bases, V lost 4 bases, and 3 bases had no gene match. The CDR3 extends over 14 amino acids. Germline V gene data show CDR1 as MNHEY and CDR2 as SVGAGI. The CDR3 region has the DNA TGTGCCAGCAGTTGGACAGGCCTCACAGATACGCAGTATTTT. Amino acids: CASSWTGLTDTQYF.

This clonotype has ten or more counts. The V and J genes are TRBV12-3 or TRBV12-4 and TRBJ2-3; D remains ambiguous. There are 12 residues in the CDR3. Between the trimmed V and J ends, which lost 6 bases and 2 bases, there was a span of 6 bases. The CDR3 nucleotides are TGTGCCAGCAGCTCATACACAGATACGCAGTATTTT. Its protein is CASSSYTDTQYF.

CDR3: CASSLGPGTEAFF. The CDR3 region has the DNA TGTGCCAGCAGCTTAGGCCCCGGGACAGAAGCTTTCTTT. The chain links TRBV13 to TRBJ1-1; a possible D gene is TRBD1 (6 bases). The CDR3 totals 13 residues. CDR1 and CDR2 (germline): PRHDT, FYEKMQ (reference sequence). Between the trimmed V and J ends, which lost 0 bases and 8 bases, there was a span of 10 bases.

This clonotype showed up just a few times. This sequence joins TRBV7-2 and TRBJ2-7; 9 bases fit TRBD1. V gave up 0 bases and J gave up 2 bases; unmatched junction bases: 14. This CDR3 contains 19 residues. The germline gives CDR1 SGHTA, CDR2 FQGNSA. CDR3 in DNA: TGTGCCAGCAGCTTAGCCCAGAATTCCCGGGACAGGGAGGCCTACGAGCAGTACTTC. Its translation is CASSLAQNSRDREAYEQYF.

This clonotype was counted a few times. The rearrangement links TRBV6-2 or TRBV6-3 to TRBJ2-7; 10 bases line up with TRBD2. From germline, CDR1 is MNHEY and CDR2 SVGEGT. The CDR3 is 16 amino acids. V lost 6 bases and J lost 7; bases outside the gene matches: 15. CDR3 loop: CASRLSLLAGSGEQYF. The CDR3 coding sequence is TGTGCCAGCAGACTATCTCTACTAGCGGGGTCGGGGGAGCAGTACTTC.

The CDR3 spells CASSASGQGAGKLFF. CDR3 DNA sequence: TGTGCCAGCAGCGCCTCCGGGCAGGGGGCCGGAAAACTGTTTTTT. J is TRBJ1-4 and V is TRBV5-4; 8 bases agree with TRBD1. Germline CDR1 and CDR2: SGHNT and YYREEE (reference sequence). Trimming at V came to 4 bases and at J to 10 bases, leaving 12 bases not matched to a gene. This CDR3 has 15 residues.

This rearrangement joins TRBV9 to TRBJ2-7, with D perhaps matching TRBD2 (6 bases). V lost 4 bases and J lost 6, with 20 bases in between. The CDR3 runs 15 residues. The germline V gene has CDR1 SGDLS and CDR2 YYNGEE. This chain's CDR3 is CASSSRDSTSAEQYF. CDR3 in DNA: TGTGCCAGCAGCTCTCGGGACTCTACGTCGGCCGAGCAGTACTTC. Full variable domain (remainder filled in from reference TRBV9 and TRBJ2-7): DSGVTQTPKHLITATGQRVTLRCSPRSGDLSVYWYQQSLDQGLQFLIQYYNGEERAKGNILERFSAQQFPDLHSELNLSSLELGDSALYFCASSSRDSTSAEQYFGPGTRLTVT.

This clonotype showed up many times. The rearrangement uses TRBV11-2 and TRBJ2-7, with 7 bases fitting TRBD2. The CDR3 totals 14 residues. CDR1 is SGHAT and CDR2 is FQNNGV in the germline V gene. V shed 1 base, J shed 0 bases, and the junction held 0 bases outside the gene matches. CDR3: CASSLAGGSYEQYF. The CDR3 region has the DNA TGTGCCAGCAGCTTAGCGGGGGGCTCCTACGAGCAGTACTTC. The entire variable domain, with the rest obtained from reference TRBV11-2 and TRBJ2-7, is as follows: EAGVAQSPRYKIIEKRQSVAFWCNPISGHATLYWYQQILGQGPKLLIQFQNNGVVDDSQLPKDRFSAERLKGVDSTLKIQPAKLEDSAVYLCASSLAGGSYEQYFGPGTRLTVT.

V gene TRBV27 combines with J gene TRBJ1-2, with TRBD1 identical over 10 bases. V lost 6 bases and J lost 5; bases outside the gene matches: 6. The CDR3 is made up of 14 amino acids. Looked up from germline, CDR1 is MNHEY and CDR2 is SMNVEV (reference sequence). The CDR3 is CASSGQGGGYGYTF. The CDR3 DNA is TGTGCCAGCAGCGGACAGGGGGGAGGTTATGGCTACACCTTC.

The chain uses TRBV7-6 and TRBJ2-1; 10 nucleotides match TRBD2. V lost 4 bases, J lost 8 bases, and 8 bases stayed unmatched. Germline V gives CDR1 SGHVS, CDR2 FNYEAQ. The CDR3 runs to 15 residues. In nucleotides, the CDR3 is TGTGCCAGCAGCTCTGTAGCGGGGGGATCGTATGAGCAGTTCTTC. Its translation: CASSSVAGGSYEQFF.

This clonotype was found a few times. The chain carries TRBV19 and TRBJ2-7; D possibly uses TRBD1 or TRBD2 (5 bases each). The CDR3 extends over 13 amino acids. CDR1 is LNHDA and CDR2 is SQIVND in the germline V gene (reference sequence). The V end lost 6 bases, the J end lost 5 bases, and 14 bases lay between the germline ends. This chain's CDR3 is CASSPRQGDEQYF. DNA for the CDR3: TGTGCCAGTAGCCCCCGCCAGGGAGACGAGCAGTACTTC.

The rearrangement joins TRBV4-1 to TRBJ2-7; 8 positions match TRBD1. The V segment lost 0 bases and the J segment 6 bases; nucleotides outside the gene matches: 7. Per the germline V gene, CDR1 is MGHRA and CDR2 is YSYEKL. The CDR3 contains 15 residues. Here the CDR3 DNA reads TGCGCCAGCAGCCAAGAGGACAGGGAGAATTTCGAGCAGTACTTC. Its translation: CASSQEDRENFEQYF.